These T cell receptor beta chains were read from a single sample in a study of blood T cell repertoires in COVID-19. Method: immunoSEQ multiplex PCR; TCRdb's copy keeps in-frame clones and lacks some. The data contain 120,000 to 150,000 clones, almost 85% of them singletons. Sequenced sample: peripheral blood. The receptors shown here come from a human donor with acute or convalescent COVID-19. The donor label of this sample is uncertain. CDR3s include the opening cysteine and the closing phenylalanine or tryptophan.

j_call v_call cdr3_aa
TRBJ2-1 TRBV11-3 CASSSGGPFIEQFF
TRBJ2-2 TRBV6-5 CASSPGVNTGELFF
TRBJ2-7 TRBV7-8 CASSLAEASSSYEQYF
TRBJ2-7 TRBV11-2 CASSQGLTSYEQYF
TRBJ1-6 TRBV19 CASSIGQVRSPLHF
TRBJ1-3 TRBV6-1 CASSEARDRGPRNTIYF
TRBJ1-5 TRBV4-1 CASSQDRDQPQHF
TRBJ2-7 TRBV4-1 CASSQATSGGIWNEQYF
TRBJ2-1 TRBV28 CASSLAGNYNEQFF
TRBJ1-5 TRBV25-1 CASSDSNQPQHF
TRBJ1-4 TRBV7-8 CASSFRLGQGGGKLFF
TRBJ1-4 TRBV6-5 CASSSGGSPNEKLFF
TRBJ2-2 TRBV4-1 CASSQRTGGNTGELFF
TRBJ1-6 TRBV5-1 CASSPPRGGRDSPLHF
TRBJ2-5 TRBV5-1 CASSIGTSGAQETQYF
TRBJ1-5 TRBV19 CASSIPPGLGQPQHF
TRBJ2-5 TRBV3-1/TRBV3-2 CASSLRGGLQTQYF
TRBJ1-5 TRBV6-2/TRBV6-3 CASSPLTYNQPQHF
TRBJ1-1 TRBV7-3 CASSLNTNTEAFF
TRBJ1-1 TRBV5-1 CASRGSLEPLNTEAFF
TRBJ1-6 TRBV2 CASSRLSYNSPLHF
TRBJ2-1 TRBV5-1 CASSGTGLAAPGEQFF
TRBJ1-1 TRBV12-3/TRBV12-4 CASSPTGRTEAFF
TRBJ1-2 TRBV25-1 CASSRGIYGYTF
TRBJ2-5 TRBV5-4 CASSLYGTSGGQETQYF
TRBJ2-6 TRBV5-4 CASSSAYSSGANVLTF
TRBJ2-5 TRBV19 CASSELAVQYF
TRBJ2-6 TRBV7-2 CASSFRYRETPGANVLTF
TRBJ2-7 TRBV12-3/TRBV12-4 CASSFYQGYEQYF
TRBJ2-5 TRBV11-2 CASSQATGGTETQYF
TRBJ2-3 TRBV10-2 CASSEIPTGTDTQYF
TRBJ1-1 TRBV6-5 CASTQYTEAFF
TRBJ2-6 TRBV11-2 CASSSGQRAGANVLTF
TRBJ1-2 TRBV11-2 CASSSDRDYGYTF
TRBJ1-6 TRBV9 CASSGTGGGISPLHF
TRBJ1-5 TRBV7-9 CASSLGEISNQPQHF
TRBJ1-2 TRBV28 CASRPGQGSGYTF
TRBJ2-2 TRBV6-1 CASSEVASGTGELFF
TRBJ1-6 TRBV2 CASRHNNSPLHF
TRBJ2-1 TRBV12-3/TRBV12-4 CASSDSREQFF
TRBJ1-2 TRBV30 CAWSASGGPMRTF
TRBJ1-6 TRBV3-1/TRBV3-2 CASTRIPGQDNSPLHF
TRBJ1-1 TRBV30 CAGGRDRQAFF
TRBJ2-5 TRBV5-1 CASSFVTSGGQETQYF
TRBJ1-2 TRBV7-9 CASRQGPYYGYTF
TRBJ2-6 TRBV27 CASGRDRVAGANVLTF
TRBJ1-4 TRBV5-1 CASSLAGQARGEKLFF
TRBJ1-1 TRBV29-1 CSVVSGRGSEAFF
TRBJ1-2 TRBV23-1 CASSQPGGDRGRPNYGYTF
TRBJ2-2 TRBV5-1 CASSLGQNTGELFF
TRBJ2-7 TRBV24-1 CATSDTPLKDRGIEQYF
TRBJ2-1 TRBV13 CASSLDRAYNEQFF
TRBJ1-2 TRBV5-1 CASSQNTGSGGYTF
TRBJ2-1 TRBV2 CASSEQGTEFNEQFF
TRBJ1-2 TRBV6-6 CASSPRIGQAVNYGYTF
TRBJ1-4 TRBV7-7 CASSLGGPNEKLFF
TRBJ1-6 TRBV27 CASRSFLSPLHF